These 21 T cell receptor beta chains share one sample of origin, sequenced in a study of cytomegalovirus exposure and HLA in healthy donors. Primers: 60 Vbeta forward and 13 Jbeta reverse. Produced via immunoSEQ multiplex PCR; TCRdb's table is partial and in-frame only. Of roughly 43,000 clones listed, roughly 77% are singletons. Sequencing was performed on PBMCs. All receptors come from a man aged 25-40 years in good health and CMV-seronegative.

The rearrangement joins TRBV7-9 to TRBJ2-7; 9 bases are shared with TRBD1. This CDR3 comprises 19 residues. V gave up 4 bases and J gave up 4 bases; unmatched junction bases: 20. The V gene's germline CDR1 is SEHNR and CDR2 FQNEAQ (reference sequence). CDR3 sequence reads: CASSSAMRDRVGRVYEQYF. For the CDR3, the DNA is TGTGCCAGCAGCTCCGCCATGCGGGACAGGGTGGGGCGGGTATACGAGCAGTACTTC.

This clone was recorded only once. The chain has TRBV19 and TRBJ1-5, with 10 bases that match TRBD1. The CDR3 has 14 amino acids. Germline V gives CDR1 LNHDA, CDR2 SQIVND (reference sequence). V gave up 5 bases and J gave up 7 bases; unmatched junction bases: 5. CDR3 sequence (DNA): TGTGCCAGTAGTCCCGGGACAGGGGAACAGCCCCAGCATTTT. This sequence encodes CASSPGTGEQPQHF.

The V gene is TRBV7-9, the J gene TRBJ1-1, with 10 bases matching TRBD1. With V trimmed by 5 bases and J by 1 base, 7 bases remained unmatched. In germline, CDR1 is SEHNR, CDR2 FQNEAQ (reference sequence). The CDR3 length is 16 residues. In DNA, the CDR3 is TGTGCCAGCAGCCCCTGGGACAGGGGAGCGAACACTGAAGCTTTCTTT. It is translated as CASSPWDRGANTEAFF.

The rearrangement uses TRBV21-1 and TRBJ1-2. TRBV21-1 is a pseudogene. CDR3 length: 19 amino acids. CDR3 DNA: TGTGCCAGCAGCAAAGCGATCAACTTGGCGGAATTAGCTAACTATGGCTACACCTTC. It specifies CASSKAINLAELANYGYTF.

J is TRBJ1-1 and V is TRBV29-1, with TRBD1 matching 9 bases. Germline CDR1 reads SQVTM; CDR2 reads ANQGSEA. The CDR3 runs 13 residues. The junction had 5 bases not matched to a gene; V was cut back by 6 bases and J by 3 bases. Here the CDR3 reads CSVGGQGYTEAFF. Written as DNA, the CDR3 is TGCAGCGTCGGGGGACAGGGTTACACTGAAGCTTTCTTT. Looking up the rest from reference TRBV29-1 and TRBJ1-1 gives the full variable domain: SAVISQKPSRDICQRGTSLTIQCQVDSQVTMMFWYRQQPGQSLTLIATANQGSEATYESGFVIDKFPISRPNLTFSTLTVSNMSPEDSSIYLCSVGGQGYTEAFFGQGTRLTVV.

The J gene is TRBJ2-5, the V gene TRBV15; possibly TRBD2 for D (7 bases). Germline CDR1 and CDR2: LNHNV and YYDKDF (reference sequence). V was pared by 3 bases and J by 3 bases, with 14 bases between. The CDR3 extends over 15 amino acids. CDR3 nucleotide sequence: TGTGCCACCAGCAGGGGGGTAGGGGGGGAAGAGACCCAGTACTTC. Encoded protein: CATSRGVGGEETQYF.

The chain uses TRBV6-6 and TRBJ2-7; 7 bases align to TRBD2. The germline V gene encodes CDR1 MNHNY and CDR2 SVGAGI (reference sequence). With 6 bases clipped from V and 3 bases from J, the junction kept 8 bases outside the gene matches. CDR3 length equals 14 residues. DNA of the CDR3: TGTGCCAGCAGCCTCGGGACTAAGAGCTACGAGCAGTACTTC. It specifies CASSLGTKSYEQYF.

The rearrangement uses TRBV5-5 and TRBJ1-2; 7 bases fit TRBD1. The CDR3 consists of 13 residues. Germline V CDR1 and CDR2: SGHKS, YYEKEE (reference sequence). Trimming removed 3 bases from V and 4 bases from J; junction bases left unmatched: 3. The CDR3 loop reads CASSSGTAYGYTF. In DNA, the CDR3 is TGTGCCAGCAGCTCCGGGACAGCCTATGGCTACACCTTC.

The chain links TRBV29-1 to TRBJ2-7, with D possibly being TRBD2 (5 bases). CDR3 length equals 12 residues. Germline CDR1 is SQVTM and CDR2 is ANQGSEA. The ends were cut back, 7 bases at V and 2 bases at J, with 12 bases in the middle. In DNA form, the CDR3 reads TGCAGCGCTGGGTCGGGGACCTACGAGCAGTACTTC. It specifies CSAGSGTYEQYF.

The V and J genes are TRBV6-6 and TRBJ2-2; TRBD1 agrees at 8 bases. Per germline, CDR1 MNHNY and CDR2 SVGAGI (reference sequence). After removal of 4 bases from V and 2 bases from J, the junction contained 6 bases not matched to a gene. The CDR3 totals 16 residues. The CDR3 DNA is TGTGCCAGCAGTTCCCGAGCAGGGGGCAACACCGGGGAGCTGTTTTTT. This codes for CASSSRAGGNTGELFF.

The chain couples TRBV18 to TRBJ2-7; 9 bases line up with TRBD2. The junction had 5 bases not matched to a gene; V was cut back by 3 bases and J by 5 bases. The germline V gene encodes CDR1 KGHSH and CDR2 LQKENI. The CDR3 runs 14 residues. CDR3 protein: CASSPLSGSDEQYF. CDR3 bases: TGTGCCAGCTCACCGCTTAGCGGGAGTGACGAGCAGTACTTC.

V and J are TRBV29-1 and TRBJ2-7, with D perhaps matching TRBD1 (6 bases). The CDR3 sequence is 12 residues long. CDR1 is SQVTM and CDR2 is ANQGSEA in the germline V gene. The V end was cut by 4 bases, the J end by 1 base, with 8 bases between. CDR3 sequence reads: CSVGDRSYEQYF. DNA for the CDR3: TGCAGCGTTGGAGACAGGTCCTACGAGCAGTACTTC.

This clone was counted between two and nine times. This sequence joins TRBV27 and TRBJ2-3; D is unresolved. This CDR3 comprises 14 residues. Looked up from germline, CDR1 is MNHEY and CDR2 is SMNVEV (reference sequence). Trimming shortened V by 0 bases and J by 5 bases, and 9 bases separated the two germline ends. The chain's CDR3 is CASSLSDAVDTQYF. The CDR3 nucleotides read TGTGCCAGCAGTTTATCTGATGCGGTAGATACGCAGTATTTT.

This clone was seen just once. This chain joins TRBV21-1 and TRBJ2-3; TRBD2, the table's D call, lacks a check against the DNA. TRBV21-1 is deemed a pseudogene. The CDR3 is 18 amino acids. Written as DNA, the CDR3 is TGTGCCAGCAGCCAAAAGGGCGGAGGGGTTGCTAGCACAGATACGCAGTATTTT. Its protein product is CASSQKGGGVASTDTQYF.

This chain joins TRBV5-4 and TRBJ1-2; 10 positions match TRBD1. J was trimmed by 4 bases and V by 0 bases; bases with no gene match: 3. CDR1 is SGHNT and CDR2 is YYREEE in the germline V gene (reference sequence). The CDR3 is made up of 15 amino acids. CDR3 sequence (DNA): TGTGCCAGCAGCTTGGGGGGGACAGGGGCCTATGGCTACACCTTC. The encoded protein is CASSLGGTGAYGYTF.

The rearrangement joins TRBV5-1 to TRBJ1-3; D is possibly TRBD1 (5 bases). Trimming removed 3 bases from V and 0 bases from J, with 19 bases in between. Germline V lookup: CDR1 SGHRS, CDR2 YFSETQ. CDR3 length: 18 residues. CDR3 region: CASSSRAGQTYSGNTIYF. In DNA form, the CDR3 reads TGCGCCAGCAGCTCACGGGCGGGGCAGACCTACTCTGGAAACACCATATATTTT.

The chain couples TRBV7-9 to TRBJ2-7; 7 positions match TRBD2. The CDR3 totals 16 residues. V lost 5 bases to trimming and J lost 5 bases; unmatched junction nucleotides: 15. From germline, CDR1 is SEHNR and CDR2 FQNEAQ (reference sequence). CDR3 residues: CASSARGDPGVNEQYF. CDR3 sequence (DNA): TGTGCCAGCAGCGCCCGGGGGGACCCCGGAGTCAACGAGCAGTACTTC.

The V call is TRBV4-1, the J call TRBJ2-3, with 8 bases that match TRBD1. This CDR3 spans 15 amino acids. V dropped 2 bases and J dropped 4; count of bases not matched to a gene: 5. The germline gives CDR1 MGHRA, CDR2 YSYEKL. In DNA, the CDR3 is TGCGCCAGCAGCCAACACGGACAGGGTGCAGATACGCAGTATTTT. Its translation: CASSQHGQGADTQYF.

This sequence joins TRBV30 and TRBJ1-6; 9 bases fit TRBD1. The germline V gene has CDR1 GTSNPN and CDR2 SVGIG (reference sequence). The CDR3 contains 14 residues. The V and J ends lost 2 bases and 10 bases, in that order; junction bases with no gene match: 6. The CDR3 DNA reads TGTGCCTGGAGTCGGGGACAGGGAAGATCACCCCTCCACTTT. Translating it yields CAWSRGQGRSPLHF.

There are a few counts of this clone. The rearrangement links TRBV30 to TRBJ2-5; 10 nucleotides match TRBD2. The germline V gene has CDR1 GTSNPN and CDR2 SVGIG (reference sequence). Unmatched junction bases numbered 8, after V lost 2 bases and J lost 5 bases. CDR3 length equals 15 residues. CDR3 protein: CAWSIGAGGSETQYF. CDR3 nucleotides: TGTGCCTGGAGTATCGGAGCGGGGGGGTCGGAGACCCAGTACTTC. Full variable domain (missing parts from reference TRBV30 and TRBJ2-5): SQTIHQWPATLVQPVGSPLSLECTVEGTSNPNLYWYRQAAGRGLQLLFYSVGIGQISSEVPQNLSASRPQDRQFILSSKKLLLSDSGFYLCAWSIGAGGSETQYFGPGTRLLVL.

In its sample, this clone was seen once. The V call is TRBV19, the J call TRBJ1-4; the D gene is possibly TRBD1 (5 bases). The ends were cut back, 5 bases at V and 7 bases at J, with 14 bases in the middle. This CDR3 spans 14 amino acids. Germline-derived CDR1 and CDR2 are LNHDA and SQIVND (reference sequence). This chain's CDR3 is CASSPDSLGEKLFF. For the CDR3, the DNA is TGTGCCAGTAGTCCCGACAGCCTGGGTGAAAAACTGTTTTTT.